The present T cell receptor beta chain was sequenced within a study of CD8+CD57+ T cells in acquired aplastic anemia. Study-level information: Each DNA sample taken from sorted CD4+ and CD8+ cells came to 3 to 4 ug on average.

Germline CDR1 reads DFQATT; CDR2 reads SNEGSKA (reference sequence). Between the trimmed V and J ends, which lost 6 bases and 11 bases, there was a span of 23 bases. CDR3 size: 14 residues. CDR3 and TCR beta VDJ profiling relied on genomic DNA as the template. TCRdb independently ran MiXCR on the reads; one entry per CDR3 protein. The table includes 150,000 to 200,000 distinct CDR3 sequences, roughly 48% detected once. All patients picked for sequencing had shown, by flow cytometry, an expansion of CD8+CD57+ cells. All patients were therapy-naive when blood was sampled. Sequencing was performed on sorted CD4+, CD8+, or CD8+CD57+ T cells (not recorded which) from PBMCs. The chain has TRBV20-1 and TRBJ1-5; D is possibly TRBD1 (5 bases). This TCR came from a human donor with aplastic anemia. The CDR3 coding sequence is TGCAGTGCCAGGACTAGCGGGGGGAGGGAGACCCAGCATTTT. Its translation is CSARTSGGRETQHF.